This paragraph reports one T cell receptor beta chain. The protocol was immunoSEQ multiplex PCR, while the TCRdb copy is restricted to in-frame clones and leaves out a portion. The table lists about 180,000 clones, about 85% of them singletons. This record belongs to a study of blood T cell repertoires in COVID-19. This CDR3 region has 15 residues. The germline V gene has CDR1 SGHNT and CDR2 YYREEE (reference sequence). With V trimmed by 2 bases and J by 1 base, 4 bases remained unmatched. Sequencing used peripheral blood. This sequence originates from an older man with COVID-19, enrolled during active disease. This chain joins TRBV5-4 and TRBJ2-7; 9 bases are a match to TRBD1. CDR3 coding DNA: TGTGCCAGCAGCTTACCCGGGACAGGGTCCTACGAGCAGTACTTC. Amino acid sequence: CASSLPGTGSYEQYF.